This T cell receptor beta chain appears in the sequencing data of a study of graft-versus-host responses after intestinal transplantation. Study-level information: Recipients were all induced with anti-thymocyte globulin, then given tacrolimus and steroids for two to three years.

As regards this clone: Its target is not known.

TCRdb's table, derived via immunoSEQ multiplex PCR, lists solely in-frame clones and lacks some. The table lists around 99,000 clones, about nine tenths of them singletons. CDR1 is MNHNS and CDR2 is SASEGT in the germline V gene. The CDR3 contains 13 residues. Trimming took 3 bases from V and 8 from J, leaving 10 bases between them. Sequenced material: unstimulated CD4+ T cells sorted from spleen or lymph node cells, taken before transplant. This rearrangement joins TRBV6-1 to TRBJ1-4, with D perhaps TRBD1 (5 bases). The TCR comes from a human donor who was the organ donor for an intestinal transplant. The CDR3 spells CASSEGTGEKLFF. CDR3 nucleotide sequence: TGTGCCAGCAGTGAGGGGACTGGGGAAAAACTGTTTTTT.